This TCR beta chain was captured in a study of T cells in Graves' hyperthyroidism and ophthalmopathy. Study conclusions and caveats: Blood held most thyroid clonotypes expanded above 0.001 frequency. Ophthalmopathy was model-predicted a median approximately six months pre-onset.

Amplification of TCR beta CDR3 regions was performed using RNA transcripts as template. A first-round RT-PCR of the TCR CDR3 used the HTBI primer set. Each CDR3 protein gets one entry after TCRdb re-called the multiplex PCR reads with MiXCR. The sample records over 250,000 distinct CDR3 sequences, roughly 13% being singletons. As for this clonotype: The target antigen is unknown. Given a much more abundant clone one base away, this may be a read error.

Each diagnosis was grounded in clinical symptoms, serum thyroxine and TRAb, thyroid ultrasound, and orbital computed tomography. Cells are PBMCs isolated from around 10 ml of fresh blood. Germline trimming cut 5 bases from V and 4 bases from J; bases unmatched to any gene: 8. Per the germline V gene, CDR1 is MDHEN and CDR2 is SYDVKM. This CDR3 is 15 amino acids long. The source is a woman aged 40 to 50 with Graves' ophthalmopathy. Sequences were obtained from blood. This rearrangement joins TRBV28 to TRBJ2-5; 9 bases match TRBD1. DNA for the CDR3: TGTGCCAGCAGTAGGGCGGACAGGGGTGGAGAGACCCAGTACTTC. Translating it yields CASSRADRGGETQYF. The complete variable domain, with remaining parts taken from reference TRBV28 and TRBJ2-5, reads DVKVTQSSRYLVKRTGEKVFLECVQDMDHENMFWYRQDPGLGLRLIYFSYDVKMKEKGDIPEGYSVSREKKERFSLILESASTNQTSMYLCASSRADRGGETQYFGPGTRLLVL.